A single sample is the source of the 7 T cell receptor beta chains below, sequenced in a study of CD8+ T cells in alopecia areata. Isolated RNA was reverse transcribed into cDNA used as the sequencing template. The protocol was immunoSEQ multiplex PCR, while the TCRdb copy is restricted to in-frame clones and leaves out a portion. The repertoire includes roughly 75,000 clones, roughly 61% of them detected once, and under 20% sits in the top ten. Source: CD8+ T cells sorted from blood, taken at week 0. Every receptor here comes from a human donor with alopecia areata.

For the CDR3, the DNA is TGTGCCAGCAGTCCATGGACGGCGAACACTGAAGCTTTCTTT. Amino acid sequence: CASSPWTANTEAFF. This rearrangement joins TRBV27 to TRBJ1-1; no reliable D call. This CDR3 has 14 amino acids. Germline lookup yields CDR1 MNHEY and CDR2 SMNVEV (reference sequence). Trimming shortened V by 5 bases and J by 1 base, and 11 bases separated the two germline ends.

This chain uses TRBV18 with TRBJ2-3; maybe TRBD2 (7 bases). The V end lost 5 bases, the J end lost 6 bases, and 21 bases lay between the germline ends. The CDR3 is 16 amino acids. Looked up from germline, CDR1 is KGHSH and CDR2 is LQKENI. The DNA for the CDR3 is TGTGCCAGCTCATTCGGAGTCGGGGGGCAGTCCGATACGCAGTATTTT. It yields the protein CASSFGVGGQSDTQYF.

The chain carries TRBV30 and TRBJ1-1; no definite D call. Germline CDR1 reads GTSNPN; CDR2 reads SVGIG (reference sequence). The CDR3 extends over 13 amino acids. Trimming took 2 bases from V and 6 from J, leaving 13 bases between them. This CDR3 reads CAWSRKSRPEAFF. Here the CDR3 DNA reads TGTGCCTGGAGTCGGAAATCTCGGCCTGAAGCTTTCTTT.

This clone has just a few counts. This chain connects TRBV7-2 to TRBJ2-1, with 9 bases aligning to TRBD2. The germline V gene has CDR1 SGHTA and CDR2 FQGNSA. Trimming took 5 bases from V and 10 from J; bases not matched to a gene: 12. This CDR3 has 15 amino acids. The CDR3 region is CASSLQGGLAGEQFF. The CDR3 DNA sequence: TGTGCCAGCAGCCTGCAAGGGGGTCTAGCGGGGGAGCAGTTCTTC. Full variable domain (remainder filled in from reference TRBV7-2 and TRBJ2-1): GAGVSQSPSNKVTEKGKDVELRCDPISGHTALYWYRQSLGQGLEFLIYFQGNSAPDKSGLPSDRFSAERTGGSVSTLTIQRTQQEDSAVYLCASSLQGGLAGEQFFGPGTRLTVL.

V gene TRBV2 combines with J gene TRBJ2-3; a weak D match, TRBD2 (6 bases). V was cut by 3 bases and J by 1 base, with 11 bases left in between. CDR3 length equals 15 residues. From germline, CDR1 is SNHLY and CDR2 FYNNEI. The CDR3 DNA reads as TGTGCCAGCAGTGATGGACTACCTCGCACAGATACGCAGTATTTT. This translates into CASSDGLPRTDTQYF.

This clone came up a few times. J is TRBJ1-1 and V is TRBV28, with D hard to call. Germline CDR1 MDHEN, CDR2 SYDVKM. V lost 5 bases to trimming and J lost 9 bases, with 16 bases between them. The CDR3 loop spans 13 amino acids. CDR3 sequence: CASSPLGREQAFF. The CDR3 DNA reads TGTGCCAGCAGTCCCTTGGGGAGGGAGCAAGCTTTCTTT.

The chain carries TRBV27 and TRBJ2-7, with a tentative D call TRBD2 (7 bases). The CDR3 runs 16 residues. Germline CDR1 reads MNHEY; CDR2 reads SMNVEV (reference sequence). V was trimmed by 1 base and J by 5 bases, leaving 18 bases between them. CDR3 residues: CASSLYLRGAGNEQYF. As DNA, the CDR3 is TGTGCCAGCAGTTTATATCTCCGGGGGGCTGGCAACGAGCAGTACTTC.